Sequencing of this TCR beta chain was carried out in a study of immune cell composition in non-small cell lung cancer. Study-wide findings and caveats: Tumour-reactive clones were not shown to match dominant in vivo tumour clones.

Germline loops: CDR1 SGHVT, CDR2 SQSDAQ. The junction had 8 bases not matched to a gene; V was cut back by 1 base and J by 3 bases. The CDR3 is 16 residues long. Profiled with immunoSEQ multiplex PCR; TCRdb holds only in-frame clones, not every one. Of about 1,800 clones in the sample, 60% to 75% were seen once. Normal lung was sampled as far from the tumour as possible, at least 3 cm. This clone was counted only a few times. The antigen remains undetermined. The clonotype originates from a human donor with non-small cell lung cancer. The sample taken for sequencing was non-adjacent lung tissue. The genes are TRBV7-4 and TRBJ2-7, with 8 bases fitting TRBD1. The CDR3 nucleotides read TGTGCCAGCAGCTTAGTTTTTGGACAGGGCATCTACGAGCAGTACTTC. Amino acids: CASSLVFGQGIYEQYF.